One sample yielded the 25 T cell receptor beta chains listed below, sequenced in a study of T cells in Graves' hyperthyroidism and ophthalmopathy. Template material for amplifying TCR beta CDR3 regions consisted of RNA transcripts. A set of HTBI primers served as the primers for a first-round RT-PCR of the TCR CDR3. Using its own MiXCR run on the multiplex PCR reads, TCRdb lists one record per CDR3 protein. The table includes 45,000 to 60,000 distinct CDR3 sequences, around 50% detected once. The sample taken for sequencing was blood. These receptors came from a woman aged 25-40 years with Graves' ophthalmopathy.

Many counts were recorded for this clonotype. This chain joins TRBV7-8 and TRBJ2-7; the D is unclear. The germline V and J ends were trimmed by 1 base and 4 bases, with 8 bases remaining between them. Germline CDR1 is SGHVS and CDR2 is FQNEAQ. This CDR3 has 13 amino acids. CDR3 sequence (DNA): TGTGCCAGCAGCTTAGGTTGGGGTTACGAGCAGTACTTC. Its translation: CASSLGWGYEQYF.

This clonotype was seen repeatedly, ten times or more. This chain connects TRBV6-2 or TRBV6-3 to TRBJ1-6, with D unresolved. The V end lost 2 bases, the J end lost 9 bases, and 8 bases lay between the germline ends. This CDR3 spans 13 amino acids. Germline assignment: CDR1 MNHEY and CDR2 SVGEGT. The CDR3 nucleotides read TGTGCCAGCAGTTACCCGCCTCTTTCACCCCTCCACTTT. Translation gives CASSYPPLSPLHF.

This clonotype was counted many times. The V gene is TRBV29-1, the J gene TRBJ1-1; D might be TRBD1 (6 bases). CDR1 SQVTM and CDR2 ANQGSEA come from the germline V gene. CDR3 length: 14 amino acids. Trimming left V 3 bases short and J 4 bases short, with 15 bases between. In nucleotides, the CDR3 is TGCAGCGTTGACACAACAGGGATGGTCACTGAAGCTTTCTTT. Protein sequence: CSVDTTGMVTEAFF.

The rearrangement uses TRBV6-6 and TRBJ1-5, with TRBD1 matching over 7 bases. This CDR3 spans 14 amino acids. The V gene end was trimmed by 6 bases and the J gene end by 6 bases; junction bases not matched to a gene: 8. Germline loops: CDR1 MNHNY, CDR2 SVGAGI (reference sequence). The CDR3 nucleotides are TGTGCCAGCAGCCTCGGGGGGGACAGTCAGCCCCAGCATTTT. This codes for CASSLGGDSQPQHF.

The chain employs TRBV29-1 and TRBJ2-1; the D gene is possibly TRBD2 (5 bases). This CDR3 is 15 amino acids long. Germline values: CDR1 SQVTM, CDR2 ANQGSEA. Trimming shortened V by 8 bases and J by 2 bases, and 19 bases separated the two germline ends. CDR3 in amino acids: CSQDHPAEPYNEQFF. CDR3 bases: TGCAGCCAAGATCATCCAGCGGAACCCTACAATGAGCAGTTCTTC.

This clonotype was observed once. The chain carries TRBV19 and TRBJ2-7; 7 nucleotides agree with TRBD2. Germline loops: CDR1 LNHDA, CDR2 SQIVND (reference sequence). J lost 8 bases, V lost 5 bases, and 15 bases had no gene match. This CDR3 comprises 15 residues. The CDR3 region has the DNA TGTGCCAGTAGTTTCGGGGGGACGGGTCGGCCCCAGCAGTACTTC. Encoded protein: CASSFGGTGRPQQYF.

This clonotype was detected many times. The chain employs TRBV6-6 and TRBJ2-3; no definite D call. The CDR3 contains 12 residues. Trimming pared 5 bases from V and 4 bases from J, leaving 7 bases between. CDR1 and CDR2 (germline): MNHNY, SVGAGI (reference sequence). The CDR3 here is CASSISPDTQYF. DNA of the CDR3: TGTGCCAGCAGTATTAGCCCAGATACGCAGTATTTT.

In its sample, this clonotype was seen many times. Here the CDR3 reads CASSPIRGDNQPQHF. For the CDR3, the DNA is TGTGCCAGCAGCCCTATAAGAGGGGACAATCAGCCCCAGCATTTT. The rearrangement links TRBV28 to TRBJ1-5, with D perhaps matching TRBD1 (5 bases). V shed 6 bases and J shed 3 bases, with 15 bases lying between them. The CDR3 sequence is 15 residues long. The germline gives CDR1 MDHEN, CDR2 SYDVKM. The full variable domain, with the rest looked up from reference TRBV28 and TRBJ1-5, is DVKVTQSSRYLVKRTGEKVFLECVQDMDHENMFWYRQDPGLGLRLIYFSYDVKMKEKGDIPEGYSVSREKKERFSLILESASTNQTSMYLCASSPIRGDNQPQHFGDGTRLSIL.

To note about this clonotype: One end of the junction fails to match germline, which may point to a read error. The chain has TRBV7-6 and TRBJ1-1; TRBD1 matches at 12 bases. Germline lookup yields CDR1 SGHVS and CDR2 FNYEAQ. This CDR3 spans 16 amino acids. The CDR3 DNA is TGTGCCGGCAGCCCCGGGACAGGGGGCTGGAGCGCTGAAGCTTTCTTT. It encodes CAGSPGTGGWSAEAFF.

This clonotype was counted only a few times. V usage is TRBV28 and J usage is TRBJ1-1, with D uncertain. The CDR3 runs 10 residues. Trimming took 6 bases from V and 8 from J, leaving 7 bases between them. Germline V lookup: CDR1 MDHEN, CDR2 SYDVKM. The CDR3 region is CASSDLEAFF. In DNA, the CDR3 is TGTGCCAGCAGCGACTTGGAAGCTTTCTTT.

There are many counts of this clonotype. This chain connects TRBV5-1 to TRBJ1-4; 8 bases line up with TRBD1. CDR1 and CDR2 from the germline V gene are SGHRS and YFSETQ. Unmatched junction bases numbered 3, after V lost 4 bases and J lost 4 bases. This CDR3 is 14 amino acids long. The CDR3 DNA reads TGCGCCAGCAGCCGACAGGGGTTTAATGAAAAACTGTTTTTT. It codes for CASSRQGFNEKLFF.

The CDR3 protein is CASSLRRANSNQPQHF. CDR3 nucleotides: TGTGCCAGCAGTTTAAGGCGCGCGAATAGCAATCAGCCCCAGCATTTT. This chain uses TRBV28 with TRBJ1-5, with D unclear. Trimming pared 2 bases from V and 0 bases from J, leaving 11 bases between. The CDR3 has 16 amino acids. Germline loops: CDR1 MDHEN, CDR2 SYDVKM.

The chain's CDR3 is CASSEVPSGTTYNEQFF. In DNA form, the CDR3 reads TGTGCCAGCAGTGAAGTGCCTAGCGGGACCACCTACAATGAGCAGTTCTTC. The chain employs TRBV2 and TRBJ2-1; TRBD2 agrees at 9 bases. The CDR3 length is 17 residues. V lost 1 base and J lost 2; bases outside the gene matches: 6. Germline V CDR1 and CDR2: SNHLY, FYNNEI.

The CDR3, as DNA: TGCAGTGCGTCTCAGGCCTTGAACACTGAAGCTTTCTTT. Amino acids: CSASQALNTEAFF. This chain joins TRBV20-1 and TRBJ1-1; D ambiguous. The length of the CDR3 is 13 residues. Between the trimmed V and J ends, which lost 6 bases and 0 bases, there was a span of 11 bases. Germline V lookup: CDR1 DFQATT, CDR2 SNEGSKA (reference sequence).

The chain has TRBV20-1 and TRBJ2-5, with TRBD2 matching 12 bases. Trimming at V came to 5 bases and at J to 2 bases, leaving 6 bases not matched to a gene. The CDR3 is made up of 15 amino acids. The V gene's germline CDR1 is DFQATT and CDR2 SNEGSKA (reference sequence). In DNA, the CDR3 is TGCAGTGCTTTAAGACTAGCGGGGGATCAAGAGACCCAGTACTTC. Translating gives CSALRLAGDQETQYF.

This clonotype was observed once. The chain employs TRBV19 and TRBJ2-7; 11 nucleotides align to TRBD2. The CDR3 spans 13 residues. Trimming removed 9 bases from V and 7 bases from J; junction bases left unmatched: 8. Germline V lookup: CDR1 LNHDA, CDR2 SQIVND (reference sequence). CDR3 amino acids: CARELAGVREQYF. The CDR3 DNA reads as TGTGCCAGGGAACTAGCGGGAGTAAGGGAGCAGTACTTC. Combining the CDR3 with reference TRBV19 and TRBJ2-7 gives the whole variable domain DGGITQSPKYLFRKEGQNVTLSCEQNLNHDAMYWYRQDPGQGLRLIYYSQIVNDFQKGDIAEGYSVSREKKESFPLTVTSAQKNPTAFYLCARELAGVREQYFGPGTRLTVT.

At least ten counts were recorded for this clonotype. The chain combines TRBV7-9 with TRBJ2-2, with a possible D match to TRBD1 (5 bases). The germline V gene encodes CDR1 SEHNR and CDR2 FQNEAQ (reference sequence). The length of the CDR3 is 17 residues. Trimming pared 0 bases from V and 3 bases from J, leaving 14 bases between. The CDR3 nucleotides are TGTGCCAGCAGCTTAGCGTGGGCCTCCAGGGACACCGGGGAGCTGTTTTTT. Amino acids: CASSLAWASRDTGELFF.

Ten or more counts support this clonotype. The gene calls are TRBV6-5 and TRBJ1-5; D is unresolved. V dropped 8 bases and J dropped 4 bases, with 9 bases sitting between them. The CDR3 runs 12 residues. Per germline, CDR1 MNHEY and CDR2 SVGAGI. CDR3 loop: CASRNGNQPQHF. CDR3 sequence (DNA): TGTGCCAGCCGCAACGGGAATCAGCCCCAGCATTTT.

This clonotype has just a few counts. This may arise from a read error, as a much more abundant clone is one base away. The chain carries TRBV12-5 and TRBJ2-2, with D possibly matching TRBD1 (6 bases). This CDR3 is 15 amino acids long. Germline values: CDR1 LGHNT, CDR2 FRNRAP. Trimming pared 1 base from V and 5 bases from J, leaving 11 bases between. The CDR3 nucleotides read TGTGCTAGTGGTTTGGCCCAGGGGAGTACCGGGGAGCTGTTTTTT. Amino acids: CASGLAQGSTGELFF.

This clonotype was seen once. The chain combines TRBV19 with TRBJ2-1, with 11 bases aligning to TRBD2. The CDR3 has 15 residues. Trimming at V came to 6 bases and at J to 6 bases, leaving 7 bases not matched to a gene. Germline loops: CDR1 LNHDA, CDR2 SQIVND (reference sequence). CDR3 DNA sequence: TGTGCCAGTAGAACACTAGCGGGAGTGAGCAATGAGCAGTTCTTC. Amino acids: CASRTLAGVSNEQFF.

This clonotype was counted ten times or more. The gene calls are TRBV6-2 or TRBV6-3 and TRBJ2-1; D remains ambiguous. Per the germline V gene, CDR1 is MNHEY and CDR2 is SVGEGT. The CDR3 has 12 residues. Trimming removed 4 bases at V and 8 bases at J, with 9 bases between. CDR3 nucleotide sequence: TGTGCCAGCAGTTTTAGGCAGTATGAGCAGTTCTTC. Translating it yields CASSFRQYEQFF.

This clonotype was found many times. The rearrangement uses TRBV12-3 or TRBV12-4 and TRBJ2-1; 12 bases fit TRBD1. The trim removed 5 bases at V and 7 bases at J, leaving 12 bases unmatched. CDR3 length: 17 amino acids. The CDR3: CASSTHPGTGGSNEQFF. The DNA of the CDR3 is TGTGCCAGCAGTACTCACCCCGGGACAGGGGGCTCGAATGAGCAGTTCTTC.

The table lists this clonotype with a few counts. The rearrangement joins TRBV7-7 to TRBJ2-1, with D maybe TRBD2 (5 bases). Germline CDR1 is SSHAT and CDR2 is FNYEAQ (reference sequence). CDR3 size: 13 residues. This chain's CDR3 is CARDRGVYNEQFF. In nucleotides, the CDR3 is TGTGCTAGAGATCGGGGAGTGTACAATGAGCAGTTCTTC.

This clonotype was picked up many times. The rearrangement links TRBV28 to TRBJ2-7; D may be TRBD1 (6 bases). The germline gives CDR1 MDHEN, CDR2 SYDVKM. V was pared by 6 bases and J by 5 bases, with 17 bases between. There are 14 residues in the CDR3. The CDR3 nucleotides are TGTGCCAGCAGAGCTACAGGGACGTCGGACGAGCAGTACTTC. Protein sequence: CASRATGTSDEQYF.

This clonotype has only one observation. With a much larger clone just one base away, this may be a read error. The rearrangement joins TRBV3-1 to TRBJ1-6; 8 nucleotides match TRBD1. V lost 1 base and J lost 8; bases outside the gene matches: 10. CDR1 LGHDT and CDR2 YNNKEL come from the germline V gene (reference sequence). CDR3 length: 17 amino acids. In DNA, the CDR3 is TGTGCCAGCAGCCAAGGTTCAGGGGGCTGGGAGCATTCACCCCTCCACTTT. Translation: CASSQGSGGWEHSPLHF.